Listed below are T cell receptor beta chains from one sample, sequenced in a study of monozygotic twins with inflammatory bowel disease. TCRdb re-called the 5' RACE reads; one entry per CDR3 protein, DNA not given. The sample holds some 130,000 distinct CDR3 sequences. The sample was blood. All receptors come from a human donor with ulcerative colitis or Crohn's disease, or a healthy co-twin of an affected twin (not recorded which). CDR3s include the opening cysteine and the closing phenylalanine or tryptophan. The order of the fields is V gene, J gene, CDR3 protein.

v_gene: TRBV20-1
j_gene: TRBJ2-3
CDR3aa: CSAKTTGGWTDTQYF

v_gene: TRBV6-2/TRBV6-3
j_gene: TRBJ2-5
CDR3aa: CASSSDRGETQYF

v_gene: TRBV20-1
j_gene: TRBJ1-1
CDR3aa: CSASVWGEDTEAFF

v_gene: TRBV20-1
j_gene: TRBJ2-1
CDR3aa: CSAGRLPRSYNEQFF

v_gene: TRBV18
j_gene: TRBJ2-7
CDR3aa: CASSRSSGRVYEQYF

v_gene: TRBV13
j_gene: TRBJ2-1
CDR3aa: CASSLAGWSRNEQFF

v_gene: TRBV5-5
j_gene: TRBJ1-2
CDR3aa: CASSLDRGRDGYTF

v_gene: TRBV10-3
j_gene: TRBJ1-3
CDR3aa: CAISEPRNSENTIYF

v_gene: TRBV5-4
j_gene: TRBJ2-1
CDR3aa: CASTPGLVANEQFF

v_gene: TRBV9
j_gene: TRBJ1-3
CDR3aa: CASSVSTGTIYF

v_gene: TRBV7-9
j_gene: TRBJ2-2
CDR3aa: CAIPSGAGTGELFF

v_gene: TRBV10-3
j_gene: TRBJ2-5
CDR3aa: CAISPGTSGRAGETQYF

v_gene: TRBV5-6
j_gene: TRBJ1-1
CDR3aa: CASSPDIYTEAFF

v_gene: TRBV4-3
j_gene: TRBJ1-6
CDR3aa: CASSQVGGGNSPLHF

v_gene: TRBV28
j_gene: TRBJ2-3
CDR3aa: CASSLRKTRASTDTQYF

v_gene: TRBV20-1
j_gene: TRBJ2-3
CDR3aa: CSARGRGSTDTQYF

v_gene: TRBV18
j_gene: TRBJ1-5
CDR3aa: CASSLTQDSQPQHF

v_gene: TRBV4-2
j_gene: TRBJ1-6
CDR3aa: CASSQDRSSYNSPLHF

v_gene: TRBV10-2
j_gene: TRBJ2-5
CDR3aa: CASSEQIRAETQYF

v_gene: TRBV5-1
j_gene: TRBJ2-3
CDR3aa: CASSPRAGESDTQYF

v_gene: TRBV6-4
j_gene: TRBJ2-7
CDR3aa: CASSGTSGNDSYEQYF

v_gene: TRBV5-1
j_gene: TRBJ2-3
CDR3aa: CASGLRDRITDTQYF

v_gene: TRBV2
j_gene: TRBJ2-5
CDR3aa: CASSSQVQETQYF

v_gene: TRBV28
j_gene: TRBJ2-7
CDR3aa: CASSYIPGRSSSYEQYF

v_gene: TRBV11-2
j_gene: TRBJ2-7
CDR3aa: CASSLGRGRTYEQYF

v_gene: TRBV18
j_gene: TRBJ1-6
CDR3aa: CASSPGQGGNSPLHF

v_gene: TRBV7-2
j_gene: TRBJ1-2
CDR3aa: CASSSIRGGYTF

v_gene: TRBV29-1
j_gene: TRBJ2-7
CDR3aa: CSAGASTYEQYF

v_gene: TRBV27
j_gene: TRBJ1-5
CDR3aa: CASSLRDSNQPQHF

v_gene: TRBV20-1
j_gene: TRBJ1-1
CDR3aa: CSARVAGYAEAFF

v_gene: TRBV20-1
j_gene: TRBJ1-6
CDR3aa: CSANLPQGENSPLHF

v_gene: TRBV5-1
j_gene: TRBJ1-5
CDR3aa: CASSTDRGGQPQHF

v_gene: TRBV5-1
j_gene: TRBJ1-6
CDR3aa: CASSPSEGFSPLHF

v_gene: TRBV19
j_gene: TRBJ1-5
CDR3aa: CASSHGDGNQPQHF

v_gene: TRBV12-3/TRBV12-4
j_gene: TRBJ2-5
CDR3aa: CASSFTEFQETQYF

v_gene: TRBV5-1
j_gene: TRBJ2-1
CDR3aa: CASSMTRETYNEQFF

v_gene: TRBV29-1
j_gene: TRBJ2-3
CDR3aa: CSVGQGLVPDTQYF

v_gene: TRBV7-9
j_gene: TRBJ2-7
CDR3aa: CASRRQGSYEQYF

v_gene: TRBV19
j_gene: TRBJ2-1
CDR3aa: CASSVEGLAGALRNEQFF

v_gene: TRBV6-2/TRBV6-3
j_gene: TRBJ1-5
CDR3aa: CASSYSWEAQPQHF

v_gene: TRBV19
j_gene: TRBJ2-1
CDR3aa: CASSTTGTGYNEQFF